This TCR beta chain was recorded in a study of cytomegalovirus exposure and HLA in healthy donors. Findings and limits, study-wide: Clonal expansion, a later analysis showed, was greater in HLA-associated TCR beta chains than in equally common others. In an earlier analysis, in approximately 630 donors, most V segments appeared productive either ~90% or ~30% of the time. Roughly even sequencing depth across donors was the assumption behind the presence/absence analyses. V- and J-gene trimming in TCR beta was tied to a missense DCLRE1C variant by an analysis performed later.

The primer mix had 60 Vbeta and 13 Jbeta primers. TCRdb keeps only in-frame clones here, not all; method: immunoSEQ multiplex PCR. This repertoire shows 110,000 or so clones, more than 65% found once; its top ten account for less than 6%. On this clone itself: What it binds is not known.

This CDR3 is built from 19 residues. V trimming: 4 bases; J trimming: 2 bases; junction bases outside the gene matches: 10. CDR1 and CDR2 from the germline V gene are ENHRY and SYGVKD. Sequenced material: PBMCs. The V gene is TRBV10-3, the J gene TRBJ2-1; 14 bases match TRBD2. The TCR comes from a man aged 18 to 30 in good health and CMV-seropositive. The CDR3 region has the DNA TGTGCCATCAGTGTCACCGGGACTAGCGGGGGTAGTGCCTACAATGAGCAGTTCTTC. Its translation: CAISVTGTSGGSAYNEQFF.